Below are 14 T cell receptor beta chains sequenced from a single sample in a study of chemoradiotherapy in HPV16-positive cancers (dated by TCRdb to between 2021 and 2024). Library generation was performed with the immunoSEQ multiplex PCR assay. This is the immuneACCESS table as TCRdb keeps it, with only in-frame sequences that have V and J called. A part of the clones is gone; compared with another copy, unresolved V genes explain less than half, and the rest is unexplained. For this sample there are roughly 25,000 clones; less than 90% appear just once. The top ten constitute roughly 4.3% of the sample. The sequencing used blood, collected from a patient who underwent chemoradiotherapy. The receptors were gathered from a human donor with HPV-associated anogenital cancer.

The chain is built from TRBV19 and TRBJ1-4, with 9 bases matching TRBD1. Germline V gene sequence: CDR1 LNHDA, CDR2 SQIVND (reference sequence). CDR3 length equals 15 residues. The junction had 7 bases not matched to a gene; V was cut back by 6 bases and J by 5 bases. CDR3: CASRPTGQGNEKLFF. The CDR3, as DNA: TGTGCCAGTAGGCCCACGGGACAGGGCAATGAAAAACTGTTTTTT.

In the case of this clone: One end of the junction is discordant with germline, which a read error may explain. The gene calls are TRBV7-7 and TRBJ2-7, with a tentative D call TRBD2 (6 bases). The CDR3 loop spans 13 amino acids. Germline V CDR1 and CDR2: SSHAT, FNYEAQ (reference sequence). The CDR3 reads CASSLGLRYEQYF. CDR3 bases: TGTGCTAGCAGCCTGGGACTCCGCTACGAGCAGTACTTC.

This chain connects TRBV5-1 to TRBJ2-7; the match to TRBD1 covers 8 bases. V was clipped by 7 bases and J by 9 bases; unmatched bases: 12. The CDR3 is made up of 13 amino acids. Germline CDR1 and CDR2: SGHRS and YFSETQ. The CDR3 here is CASGRQGARGQYF. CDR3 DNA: TGCGCCAGCGGCCGGCAGGGGGCGCGAGGGCAGTACTTC.

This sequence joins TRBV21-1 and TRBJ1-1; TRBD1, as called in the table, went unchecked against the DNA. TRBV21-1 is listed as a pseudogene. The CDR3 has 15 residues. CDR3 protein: CASSPLRDINTEAFF. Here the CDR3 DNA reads TGTGCCAGCAGCCCCCTGAGGGACATCAACACTGAAGCTTTCTTT.

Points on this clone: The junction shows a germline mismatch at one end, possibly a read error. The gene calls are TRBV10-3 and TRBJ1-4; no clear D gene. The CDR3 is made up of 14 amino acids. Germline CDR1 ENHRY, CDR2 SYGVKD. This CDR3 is CAISESDTSEKLFF. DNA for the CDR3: TGTGCCATCAGTGAGTCGGATACTAGTGAAAAACTGTTTTTT.

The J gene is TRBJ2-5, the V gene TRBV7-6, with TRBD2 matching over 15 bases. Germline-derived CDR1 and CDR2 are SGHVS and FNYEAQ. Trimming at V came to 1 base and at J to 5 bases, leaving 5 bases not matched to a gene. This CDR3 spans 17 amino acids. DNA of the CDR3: TGTGCCAGCAGCTTAGGGACTAGCGGGGGGGCCGGGGAGACCCAGTACTTC. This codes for CASSLGTSGGAGETQYF.

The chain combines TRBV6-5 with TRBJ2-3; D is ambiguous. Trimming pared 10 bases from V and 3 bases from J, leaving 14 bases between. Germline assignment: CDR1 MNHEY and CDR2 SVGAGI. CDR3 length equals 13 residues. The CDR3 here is CATTGPGTDTQYF. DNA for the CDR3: TGTGCCACCACCGGTCCCGGGACAGATACGCAGTATTTT.

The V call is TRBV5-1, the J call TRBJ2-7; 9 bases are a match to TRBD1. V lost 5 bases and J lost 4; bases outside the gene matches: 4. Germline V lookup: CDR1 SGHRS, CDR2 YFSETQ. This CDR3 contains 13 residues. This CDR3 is CASRGQGGYEQYF. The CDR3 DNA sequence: TGCGCCAGCAGGGGACAGGGAGGTTACGAGCAGTACTTC.

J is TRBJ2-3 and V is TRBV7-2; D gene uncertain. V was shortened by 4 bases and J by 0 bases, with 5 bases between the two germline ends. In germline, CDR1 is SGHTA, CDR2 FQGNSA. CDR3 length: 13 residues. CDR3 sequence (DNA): TGTGCCAGCAGCTCCGTTAGCACAGATACGCAGTATTTT. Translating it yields CASSSVSTDTQYF.

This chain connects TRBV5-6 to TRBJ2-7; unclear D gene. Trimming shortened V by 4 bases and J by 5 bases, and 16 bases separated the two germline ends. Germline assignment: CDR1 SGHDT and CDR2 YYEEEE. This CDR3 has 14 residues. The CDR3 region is CASSLPGPSNEQYF. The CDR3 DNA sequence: TGTGCCAGCAGCCTTCCCGGGCCCTCGAACGAGCAGTACTTC.

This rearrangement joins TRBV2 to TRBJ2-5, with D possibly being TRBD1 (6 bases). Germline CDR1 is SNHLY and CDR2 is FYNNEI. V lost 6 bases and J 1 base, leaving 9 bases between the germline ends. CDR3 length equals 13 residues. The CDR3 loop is CASRWTAQETQYF. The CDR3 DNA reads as TGTGCCAGCAGGTGGACAGCCCAAGAGACCCAGTACTTC.

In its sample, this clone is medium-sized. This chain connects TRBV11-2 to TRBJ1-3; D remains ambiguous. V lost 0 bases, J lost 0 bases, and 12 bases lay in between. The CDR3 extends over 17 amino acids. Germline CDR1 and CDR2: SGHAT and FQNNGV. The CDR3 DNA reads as TGTGCCAGCAGCTTAGATGAGGGTTTTACCTCTGGAAACACCATATATTTT. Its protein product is CASSLDEGFTSGNTIYF.

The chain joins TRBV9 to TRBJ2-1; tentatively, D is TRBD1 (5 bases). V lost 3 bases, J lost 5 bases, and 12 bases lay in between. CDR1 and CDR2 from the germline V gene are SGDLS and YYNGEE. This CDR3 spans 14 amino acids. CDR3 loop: CASSEGDTNNEQFF. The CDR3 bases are TGTGCCAGCAGCGAAGGGGATACTAACAATGAGCAGTTCTTC. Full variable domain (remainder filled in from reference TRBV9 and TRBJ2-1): DSGVTQTPKHLITATGQRVTLRCSPRSGDLSVYWYQQSLDQGLQFLIQYYNGEERAKGNILERFSAQQFPDLHSELNLSSLELGDSALYFCASSEGDTNNEQFFGPGTRLTVL.

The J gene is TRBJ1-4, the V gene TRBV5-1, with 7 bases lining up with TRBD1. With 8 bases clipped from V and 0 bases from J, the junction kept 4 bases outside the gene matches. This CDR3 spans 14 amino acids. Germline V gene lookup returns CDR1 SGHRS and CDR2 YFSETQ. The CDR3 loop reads CASRQGSTNEKLFF. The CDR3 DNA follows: TGCGCCAGTCGACAGGGATCAACTAATGAAAAACTGTTTTTT. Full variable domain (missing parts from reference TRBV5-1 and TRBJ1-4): KAGVTQTPRYLIKTRGQQVTLSCSPISGHRSVSWYQQTPGQGLQFLFEYFSETQRNKGNFPGRFSGRQFSNSRSEMNVSTLELGDSALYLCASRQGSTNEKLFFGSGTQLSVL.